Here is one T cell receptor beta chain with its context. As originally analysed: Amplification from reference gene primers served as the basis for estimated nucleated cell counts. Only in-frame clones appear in the TCRdb table, and some are missing; sequencing was by immunoSEQ multiplex PCR. V and J calls and clone size are given by that table; D and trimming were obtained from the DNA. The top ten hold 4.7% of the sample, which has about 240,000 clones, 75% to 85% seen once. The CDR3 is made up of 17 amino acids. V shed 0 bases, J shed 1 base, and the junction held 5 bases outside the gene matches. CDR1 and CDR2 from the germline V gene are KGHDR and SFDVKD. The sample belongs to a study of blood T cell repertoires in COVID-19. Study background: Whether acute or convalescent, the COVID-19 samples came from the United States, Italy and Spain.

The V and J genes are TRBV24-1 and TRBJ1-5; 7 nucleotides match TRBD1. The sample consisted of peripheral blood. This TCR was recovered from a woman aged 70-85 years with acute or convalescent COVID-19. This chain's CDR3 is CATSDLARGVSNQPQHF. The CDR3 DNA follows: TGTGCCACCAGTGATTTGGCCAGGGGGGTGAGCAATCAGCCCCAGCATTTT.